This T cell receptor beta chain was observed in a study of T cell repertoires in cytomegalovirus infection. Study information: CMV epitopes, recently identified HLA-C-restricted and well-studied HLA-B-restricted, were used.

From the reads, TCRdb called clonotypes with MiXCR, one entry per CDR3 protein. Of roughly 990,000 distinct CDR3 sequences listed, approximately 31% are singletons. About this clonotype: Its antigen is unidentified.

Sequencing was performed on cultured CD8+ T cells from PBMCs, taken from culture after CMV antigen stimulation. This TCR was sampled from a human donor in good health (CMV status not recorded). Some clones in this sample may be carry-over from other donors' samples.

CDR3 protein: CASSSGLAGSTDTQYF. The CDR3 region has the DNA TGTGCCAGCAGTTCGGGACTAGCGGGGAGCACAGATACGCAGTATTTT. This sequence joins TRBV28 and TRBJ2-3; 13 bases match TRBD2. This CDR3 has 16 residues. J gave up 0 bases and V 4 bases, and 1 base lay outside the gene matches. Germline lookup yields CDR1 MDHEN and CDR2 SYDVKM.